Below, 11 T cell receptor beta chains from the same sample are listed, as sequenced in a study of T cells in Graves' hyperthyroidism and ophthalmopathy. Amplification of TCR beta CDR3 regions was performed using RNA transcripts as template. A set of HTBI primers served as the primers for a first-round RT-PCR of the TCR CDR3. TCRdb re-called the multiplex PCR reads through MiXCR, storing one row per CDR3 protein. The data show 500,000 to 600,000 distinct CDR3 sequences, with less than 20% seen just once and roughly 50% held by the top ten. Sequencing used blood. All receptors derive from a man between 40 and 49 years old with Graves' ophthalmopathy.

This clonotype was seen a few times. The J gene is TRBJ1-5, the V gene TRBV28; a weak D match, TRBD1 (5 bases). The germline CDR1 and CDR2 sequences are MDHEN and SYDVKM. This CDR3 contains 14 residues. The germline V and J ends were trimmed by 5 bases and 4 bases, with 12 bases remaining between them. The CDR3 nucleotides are TGTGCCAGCAGTAACCAGGGCCTTAATCAGCCCCAGCATTTT. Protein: CASSNQGLNQPQHF.

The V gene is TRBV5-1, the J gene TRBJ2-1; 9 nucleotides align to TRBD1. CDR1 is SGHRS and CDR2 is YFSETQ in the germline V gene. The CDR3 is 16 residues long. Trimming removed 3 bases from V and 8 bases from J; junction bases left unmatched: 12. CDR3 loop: CASSWATGTGIDEQFF. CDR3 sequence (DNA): TGCGCCAGCAGCTGGGCCACCGGGACAGGGATCGATGAGCAGTTCTTC.

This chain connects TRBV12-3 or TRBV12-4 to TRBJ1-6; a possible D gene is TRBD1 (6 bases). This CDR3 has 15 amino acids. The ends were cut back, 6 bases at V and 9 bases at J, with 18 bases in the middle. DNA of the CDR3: TGTGCCAGCAGCCCAGGGGCTCTCGGGGCTTCACCCCTCCACTTT. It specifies CASSPGALGASPLHF.

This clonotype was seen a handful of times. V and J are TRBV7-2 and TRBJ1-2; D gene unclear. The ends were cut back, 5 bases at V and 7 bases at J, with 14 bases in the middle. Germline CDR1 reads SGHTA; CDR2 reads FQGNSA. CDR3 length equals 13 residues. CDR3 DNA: TGTGCCAGCAGCCATGGGAGGAGGAGTGGCTACACCTTC. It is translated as CASSHGRRSGYTF. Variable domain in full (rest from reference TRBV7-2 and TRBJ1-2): GAGVSQSPSNKVTEKGKDVELRCDPISGHTALYWYRQSLGQGLEFLIYFQGNSAPDKSGLPSDRFSAERTGGSVSTLTIQRTQQEDSAVYLCASSHGRRSGYTFGSGTRLTVV.

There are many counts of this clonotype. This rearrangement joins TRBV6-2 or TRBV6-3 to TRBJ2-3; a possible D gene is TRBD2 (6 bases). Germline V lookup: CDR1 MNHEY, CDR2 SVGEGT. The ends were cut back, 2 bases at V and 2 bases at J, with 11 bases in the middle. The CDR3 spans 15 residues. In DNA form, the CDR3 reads TGTGCCAGCAGTTACGATAGCGGACTCACAGATACGCAGTATTTT. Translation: CASSYDSGLTDTQYF.

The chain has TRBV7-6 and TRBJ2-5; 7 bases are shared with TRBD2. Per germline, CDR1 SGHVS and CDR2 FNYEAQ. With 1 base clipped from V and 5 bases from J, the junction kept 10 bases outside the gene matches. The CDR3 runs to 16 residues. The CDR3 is CASSLGAGVLGETQYF. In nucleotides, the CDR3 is TGTGCCAGCAGCTTAGGGGCGGGGGTCTTGGGGGAGACCCAGTACTTC.

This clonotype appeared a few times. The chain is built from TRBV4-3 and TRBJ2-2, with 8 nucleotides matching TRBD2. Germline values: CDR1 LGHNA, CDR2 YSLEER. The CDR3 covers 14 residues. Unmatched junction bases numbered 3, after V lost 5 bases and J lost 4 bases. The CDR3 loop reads CASSAGGATGELFF. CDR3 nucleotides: TGCGCCAGCAGCGCCGGGGGGGCCACCGGGGAGCTGTTTTTT.

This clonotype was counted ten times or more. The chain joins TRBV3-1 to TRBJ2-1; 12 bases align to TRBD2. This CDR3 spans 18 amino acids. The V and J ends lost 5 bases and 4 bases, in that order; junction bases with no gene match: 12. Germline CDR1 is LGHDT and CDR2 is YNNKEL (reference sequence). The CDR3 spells CASSGIALAGGSYNEQFF. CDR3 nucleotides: TGTGCCAGCAGCGGGATAGCCCTAGCGGGGGGGTCGTACAATGAGCAGTTCTTC.

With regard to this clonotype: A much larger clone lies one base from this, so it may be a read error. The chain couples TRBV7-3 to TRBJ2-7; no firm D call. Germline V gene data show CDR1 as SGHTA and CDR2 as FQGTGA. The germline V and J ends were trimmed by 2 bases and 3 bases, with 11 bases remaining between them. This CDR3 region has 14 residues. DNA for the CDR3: TGTGCCAGCAGCTTAGCGGTTCTAGACTACGAGCAGTACTTC. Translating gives CASSLAVLDYEQYF.

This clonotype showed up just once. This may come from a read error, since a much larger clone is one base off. The CDR3 DNA follows: TGCAGCGTTGAAGAAGGGAGGGTAGGAGAAGAGACCCCGTACTTC. It encodes CSVEEGRVGEETPYF. The V gene is TRBV29-1, the J gene TRBJ2-5, with 7 nucleotides matching TRBD2. The CDR3 contains 15 residues. The germline CDR1 and CDR2 sequences are SQVTM and ANQGSEA.

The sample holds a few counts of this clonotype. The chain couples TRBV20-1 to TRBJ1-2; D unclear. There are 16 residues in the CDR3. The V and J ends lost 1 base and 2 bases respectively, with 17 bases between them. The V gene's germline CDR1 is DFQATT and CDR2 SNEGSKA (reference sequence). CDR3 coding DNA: TGCAGTGCTAGAGGCCCTGGAGGTAGAGGGAACTATGGCTACACCTTC. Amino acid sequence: CSARGPGGRGNYGYTF.